Listed here are 5 T cell receptor beta chains from one sample, sequenced in a study of blood T cell repertoires in COVID-19. TCRdb keeps only in-frame clones here, not all; method: immunoSEQ multiplex PCR. The sample holds about 93,000 clones, 70% to 80% seen once. The sequencing input was peripheral blood. These receptors were obtained from a human donor in a cohort sampled during active COVID-19.

The table lists this clone with a few counts. The V and J genes are TRBV5-1 and TRBJ2-1, with D perhaps matching TRBD1 (6 bases). Germline V gene sequence: CDR1 SGHRS, CDR2 YFSETQ. V lost 0 bases to trimming and J lost 5 bases, with 9 bases between them. The CDR3 runs 14 residues. CDR3 protein: CASSLGQDHNEQFF. CDR3 bases: TGCGCCAGCAGCTTGGGACAGGACCACAATGAGCAGTTCTTC.

The rearrangement joins TRBV19 to TRBJ1-6; no clear D gene. Trimming took 7 bases from V and 10 from J, leaving 17 bases between them. Germline loops: CDR1 LNHDA, CDR2 SQIVND (reference sequence). The CDR3 has 14 residues. The CDR3 region is CASMEGGFGSPLHF. The DNA of the CDR3 is TGTGCCAGTATGGAGGGAGGGTTTGGCTCACCCCTCCACTTT.

The rearrangement links TRBV28 to TRBJ1-6, with D unclear. Trimming cost V 7 bases and J 7 bases, with 14 bases left between them. The CDR3 is made up of 14 amino acids. CDR1 is MDHEN, CDR2 SYDVKM, per germline. The CDR3 loop is CASTAGSRNSPLHF. CDR3 sequence (DNA): TGTGCCAGCACTGCGGGCAGTCGGAATTCACCCCTCCACTTT.

V is TRBV19 and J is TRBJ2-6; possible D gene TRBD2, 5 bases. Deletions cut 5 bases from V and 1 base from J, with 21 bases between. Germline V gene sequence: CDR1 LNHDA, CDR2 SQIVND (reference sequence). This CDR3 is built from 19 residues. The CDR3 region is CASSPKSGSLGSGANVLTF. The CDR3 coding sequence is TGTGCCAGTAGTCCTAAGTCGGGGTCCCTCGGATCTGGGGCCAACGTCCTGACTTTC. The full variable domain, its missing parts supplied by reference TRBV19 and TRBJ2-6, is DGGITQSPKYLFRKEGQNVTLSCEQNLNHDAMYWYRQDPGQGLRLIYYSQIVNDFQKGDIAEGYSVSREKKESFPLTVTSAQKNPTAFYLCASSPKSGSLGSGANVLTFGAGSRLTVL.

The chain employs TRBV24-1 and TRBJ1-2, with D unresolved. Trimming took off 1 base at V and 9 bases at J, with 8 bases between the two ends. Germline assignment: CDR1 KGHDR and CDR2 SFDVKD. The CDR3 loop spans 12 amino acids. CDR3 amino acids: CATSDFAGSYTF. Here the CDR3 DNA reads TGTGCCACCAGTGATTTCGCCGGGAGCTACACCTTC.